Each of the 4 T cell receptor beta chains below was sequenced from the same sample in a study of blood T cell repertoires in COVID-19. Measured with immunoSEQ multiplex PCR; TCRdb has only the in-frame clones, and not every one. Of 26,000 or so clones detected, around 87% appear once; the ten largest clones hold about 11%. The sequencing input was peripheral blood. The receptors shown here come from a man between 65 and 80 years old with acute or convalescent COVID-19.

The chain recombines TRBV5-6 with TRBJ2-3; TRBD2 is a possible D gene (6 bases). There are 15 residues in the CDR3. The germline gives CDR1 SGHDT, CDR2 YYEEEE. V gave up 7 bases and J gave up 2 bases, with 17 bases separating them. This CDR3 is CASHRGGIITDTQYF. The CDR3 DNA follows: TGTGCCAGCCATCGCGGCGGGATCATCACAGATACGCAGTATTTT.

J is TRBJ2-1 and V is TRBV2; 7 bases are shared with TRBD2. The CDR3 length is 12 residues. Germline trimming cut 10 bases from V and 9 bases from J; bases unmatched to any gene: 9. Germline V CDR1 and CDR2: SNHLY, FYNNEI. The DNA of the CDR3 is TGTGCCACCCGGCCGACTAGCACTGAGCAGTTCTTC. Translating gives CATRPTSTEQFF.

The rearrangement uses TRBV18 and TRBJ2-2; 8 bases are a match to TRBD2. CDR1 and CDR2 (germline): KGHSH, LQKENI. The trim removed 3 bases at V and 7 bases at J, leaving 10 bases unmatched. This CDR3 is built from 16 residues. CDR3 DNA: TGTGCCAGCTCACCTCTAAATAGAGCGGGAGTCGGGGAGCTGTTTTTT. Encoded protein: CASSPLNRAGVGELFF. Complete variable domain (other parts from reference TRBV18 and TRBJ2-2): NAGVMQNPRHLVRRRGQEARLRCSPMKGHSHVYWYRQLPEEGLKFMVYLQKENIIDESGMPKERFSAEFPKEGPSILRIQQVVRGDSAAYFCASSPLNRAGVGELFFGEGSRLTVL.

In this sample, this clone turned up once. The chain links TRBV5-1 to TRBJ1-1; the D gene is possibly TRBD1 (6 bases). The CDR3 length is 14 residues. Trimming pared 4 bases from V and 0 bases from J, leaving 10 bases between. The V gene's germline CDR1 is SGHRS and CDR2 YFSETQ. CDR3 sequence: CASSIGTLNTEAFF. CDR3 DNA sequence: TGCGCCAGCAGCATCGGGACACTGAACACTGAAGCTTTCTTT.